Listed here are 27 T cell receptor beta chains from one sample, sequenced in a study of CD4+ T cells in melanoma. This table comes from immunoSEQ multiplex PCR, and its TCRdb copy is limited to in-frame clones, with some not included. Of over 100,000 clones listed, 92% are singletons. What was sequenced was peripheral blood. The source of these receptors is a human donor with melanoma.

This chain uses TRBV2 with TRBJ2-2, with TRBD2 matching over 12 bases. Germline trimming cut 6 bases from V and 6 bases from J; bases unmatched to any gene: 2. CDR1 SNHLY and CDR2 FYNNEI come from the germline V gene. This CDR3 comprises 14 residues. The CDR3 spells CASRLAGGAGELFF. The CDR3 region has the DNA TGTGCCAGCAGACTAGCGGGGGGAGCCGGGGAGCTGTTTTTT.

The chain links TRBV28 to TRBJ2-2; D is ambiguous. Germline V CDR1 and CDR2: MDHEN, SYDVKM. Deletions cut 10 bases from V and 1 base from J, with 19 bases between. The CDR3 totals 16 residues. DNA for the CDR3: TGTGCCACTCCACCCCCCGGGCGGAAGAACACCGGGGAGCTGTTTTTT. This encodes CATPPPGRKNTGELFF.

The rearrangement links TRBV7-8 to TRBJ2-1; D is undetermined. In germline, CDR1 is SGHVS, CDR2 FQNEAQ. CDR3 length: 16 residues. V lost 0 bases and J 0 bases, leaving 9 bases between the germline ends. The CDR3 loop reads CASSLARADSYNEQFF. In DNA, the CDR3 is TGTGCCAGCAGCTTAGCTCGAGCAGACTCCTACAATGAGCAGTTCTTC.

J is TRBJ1-2 and V is TRBV2, with D unresolved. Germline V gives CDR1 SNHLY, CDR2 FYNNEI. This CDR3 is built from 13 residues. The V and J ends lost 6 bases and 5 bases respectively, with 13 bases between them. DNA for the CDR3: TGTGCCAGCAGCCAAGGGCCCGTTTATGGCTACACCTTC. Residues: CASSQGPVYGYTF.

This rearrangement joins TRBV10-3 to TRBJ2-5, with TRBD2 identical over 10 bases. The germline V gene has CDR1 ENHRY and CDR2 SYGVKD. The V gene end was trimmed by 2 bases and the J gene end by 4 bases; junction bases not matched to a gene: 7. CDR3 length: 16 residues. This CDR3 reads CAISEKASGSGETQYF. In nucleotides, the CDR3 is TGTGCCATCAGTGAGAAGGCTAGCGGGAGCGGAGAGACCCAGTACTTC.

J is TRBJ2-1 and V is TRBV7-6; D not certain. Germline V CDR1 and CDR2: SGHVS, FNYEAQ. Trimming pared 0 bases from V and 5 bases from J, leaving 8 bases between. The CDR3 is made up of 14 amino acids. As DNA, the CDR3 is TGTGCCAGCAGCTTAGCCTACTTAGACAATGAGCAGTTCTTC. This gives the protein CASSLAYLDNEQFF.

This clone was detected only a few times. This chain joins TRBV7-2 and TRBJ2-2; TRBD2 aligns across 7 bases. The germline CDR1 and CDR2 sequences are SGHTA and FQGNSA. The length of the CDR3 is 16 residues. V lost 2 bases, J lost 3 bases, and 6 bases stayed unmatched. CDR3 sequence reads: CASSLSSAGYTGELFF. The CDR3 DNA reads TGTGCCAGCAGCTTATCGTCAGCGGGATACACCGGGGAGCTGTTTTTT.

This clone was observed a single time. The chain recombines TRBV19 with TRBJ2-5, with D perhaps matching TRBD1 (5 bases). Trimming shortened V by 4 bases and J by 1 base, and 7 bases separated the two germline ends. The CDR3 is 13 residues long. CDR1 is LNHDA and CDR2 is SQIVND in the germline V gene (reference sequence). In DNA form, the CDR3 reads TGTGCCAGTAGTAGACAGATCCAAGAGACCCAGTACTTC. This translates into CASSRQIQETQYF.

J is TRBJ2-3 and V is TRBV2; D might be TRBD2 (6 bases). Germline assignment: CDR1 SNHLY and CDR2 FYNNEI. CDR3 length equals 14 residues. V lost 7 bases, J lost 1 base, and 12 bases lay in between. The CDR3: CASTLGGGTDTQYF. The CDR3, as DNA: TGTGCCAGCACCCTTGGCGGGGGCACAGATACGCAGTATTTT.

The V and J genes are TRBV4-2 and TRBJ2-7; the match to TRBD1 covers 8 bases. CDR3 length equals 14 residues. The germline V gene has CDR1 LGHNA and CDR2 YNFKEQ. Germline trimming cut 3 bases from V and 3 bases from J; bases unmatched to any gene: 4. The CDR3 bases are TGTGCCAGCAGCCAGTTCAGGGGGCTCTACGAGCAGTACTTC. Its protein product is CASSQFRGLYEQYF.

CDR3 residues: CASSFLGGVSYNEQFF. The CDR3 DNA reads as TGTGCCAGCAGTTTTCTTGGCGGAGTTTCCTACAATGAGCAGTTCTTC. The V gene is TRBV27, the J gene TRBJ2-1; D is unresolved. Germline CDR1 MNHEY, CDR2 SMNVEV (reference sequence). With 3 bases removed from V and 1 base from J, the gap between germline ends came to 13 bases. CDR3 size: 16 residues.

The V call is TRBV2, the J call TRBJ2-7; a weak D match, TRBD1 (6 bases). CDR1 and CDR2 (germline): SNHLY, FYNNEI. V lost 3 bases and J 12 bases, leaving 12 bases between the germline ends. The CDR3 runs 11 residues. CDR3 residues: CASSDPGGGYF. The CDR3 region has the DNA TGTGCCAGCAGTGATCCTGGGGGCGGGTACTTC.

The V gene is TRBV6-1, the J gene TRBJ1-1; no definite D call. The CDR3 spans 14 residues. V dropped 3 bases and J dropped 4 bases, with 12 bases sitting between them. The germline V gene encodes CDR1 MNHNS and CDR2 SASEGT. CDR3 DNA sequence: TGTGCCAGCAGTGAGATGGAAGCCGTCACTGAAGCTTTCTTT. It specifies CASSEMEAVTEAFF.

The DNA of the CDR3 is TGTGCCAGCAGCTCGACCACCGCAACAGATACGCAGTATTTT. This translates into CASSSTTATDTQYF. The chain carries TRBV7-2 and TRBJ2-3; D is unresolved. Trimming cost V 4 bases and J 3 bases, with 11 bases left between them. Germline loops: CDR1 SGHTA, CDR2 FQGNSA. The CDR3 loop spans 14 amino acids.

V usage is TRBV19 and J usage is TRBJ2-5; D not resolved. The V end lost 7 bases, the J end lost 0 bases, and 9 bases lay between the germline ends. There are 13 residues in the CDR3. CDR1 LNHDA and CDR2 SQIVND come from the germline V gene (reference sequence). The CDR3 coding sequence is TGTGCCAGTACGGCAGAGAACCAAGAGACCCAGTACTTC. Residues: CASTAENQETQYF.

The chain couples TRBV4-1 to TRBJ2-5; D is possibly TRBD1 (6 bases). This CDR3 region has 15 residues. With 1 base removed from V and 5 bases from J, the gap between germline ends came to 14 bases. Germline CDR1 is MGHRA and CDR2 is YSYEKL. The CDR3 nucleotides are TGCGCCAGCAGCCAAGCCAACAGGGTTACGGAGACCCAGTACTTC. Amino acids: CASSQANRVTETQYF.

This sequence joins TRBV7-9 and TRBJ2-5; 7 bases are shared with TRBD1. Germline lookup yields CDR1 SEHNR and CDR2 FQNEAQ (reference sequence). Trimming at V came to 3 bases and at J to 7 bases, leaving 5 bases not matched to a gene. The length of the CDR3 is 13 residues. The CDR3 region is CASSLTGLGTQYF. In nucleotides, the CDR3 is TGTGCCAGCAGCTTGACAGGGTTGGGGACCCAGTACTTC. Supplemented by reference TRBV7-9 and TRBJ2-5, the full variable domain reads DTGVSQNPRHKITKRGQNVTFRCDPISEHNRLYWYRQTLGQGPEFLTYFQNEAQLEKSRLLSDRFSAERPKGSFSTLEIQRTEQGDSAMYLCASSLTGLGTQYFGPGTRLLVL.

The chain links TRBV28 to TRBJ2-1; TRBD2 agrees at 7 bases. Germline CDR1 reads MDHEN; CDR2 reads SYDVKM. V lost 2 bases and J lost 6; bases outside the gene matches: 7. The CDR3 extends over 15 amino acids. This CDR3 is CASSLGLGRTNEQFF. CDR3 sequence (DNA): TGTGCCAGCAGTTTAGGACTAGGGCGAACCAATGAGCAGTTCTTC.

As to this clone: One end of the junction does not line up with germline, which may come from a read error. The chain recombines TRBV7-3 with TRBJ2-7; D assignment may be TRBD1 or TRBD2 (7 bases each). The CDR3 totals 15 residues. The germline V gene encodes CDR1 SGHTA and CDR2 FQGTGA. CDR3 DNA sequence: TGTGTCAGCAGCCAAGGGGGCGGGAGCTCCTACGAGCAGTACTTC. Translated, it gives CVSSQGGGSSYEQYF.

The rearrangement uses TRBV7-2 and TRBJ2-5, with D tentatively TRBD1 (5 bases). The germline V gene has CDR1 SGHTA and CDR2 FQGNSA. There are 14 residues in the CDR3. The ends were cut back, 5 bases at V and 5 bases at J, with 15 bases in the middle. The CDR3 loop is CASSLRTSPETQYF. Written as DNA, the CDR3 is TGTGCCAGCAGCCTAAGGACATCCCCGGAGACCCAGTACTTC.

The CDR3 spells CARNRDKNTEAFF. CDR3 DNA: TGTGCCAGGAACCGGGACAAGAACACTGAAGCTTTCTTT. The V and J genes are TRBV6-9 and TRBJ1-1, with a possible D match to TRBD1 (6 bases). The ends were cut back, 9 bases at V and 1 base at J, with 12 bases in the middle. Germline CDR1 MNHGY, CDR2 SVAAGI. This CDR3 has 13 amino acids.

The rearrangement links TRBV21-1 to TRBJ1-2; no DNA check was done on the table's D call, TRBD1. TRBV21-1 is flagged as a pseudogene. This CDR3 has 14 amino acids. The CDR3 coding sequence is TGTGCCAGCAGCATCGGCAACAGGATGGGCGGCTACACCTTC. Its protein product is CASSIGNRMGGYTF.

The V and J genes are TRBV5-1 and TRBJ2-3; no reliable D call. This CDR3 spans 15 amino acids. The ends were cut back, 0 bases at V and 0 bases at J, with 8 bases in the middle. The germline CDR1 and CDR2 sequences are SGHRS and YFSETQ. In nucleotides, the CDR3 is TGCGCCAGCAGCTTGGACAGCCCGAGCACAGATACGCAGTATTTT. It codes for CASSLDSPSTDTQYF.

The chain recombines TRBV7-8 with TRBJ1-3; unclear D gene. Germline V gives CDR1 SGHVS, CDR2 FQNEAQ. The CDR3 runs to 13 residues. The V and J ends lost 1 base and 4 bases respectively, with 5 bases between them. The CDR3: CASSLGSGNTIYF. Here the CDR3 DNA reads TGTGCCAGCAGCTTAGGGTCAGGAAACACCATATATTTT.

The genes are TRBV5-4 and TRBJ2-1; 12 positions match TRBD2. The V gene end was trimmed by 0 bases and the J gene end by 4 bases; junction bases not matched to a gene: 2. Germline V gene data show CDR1 as SGHNT and CDR2 as YYREEE (reference sequence). The CDR3 consists of 16 residues. The chain's CDR3 is CASSLDGLAGYNEQFF. DNA for the CDR3: TGTGCCAGCAGCTTGGATGGACTAGCGGGATACAATGAGCAGTTCTTC.

This clone was recorded once. Other DNA variants within this sample encode the same CDR3. The chain joins TRBV4-3 to TRBJ2-7; 7 bases align to TRBD2. The CDR3 totals 15 residues. Looked up from germline, CDR1 is LGHNA and CDR2 is YSLEER. V was clipped by 0 bases and J by 2 bases; unmatched bases: 4. This CDR3 is CASSQDRGGTYEQYF. CDR3 nucleotides: TGCGCCAGCAGCCAAGACCGCGGGGGAACCTACGAGCAGTACTTC.

J is TRBJ2-2 and V is TRBV27; maybe TRBD2 (6 bases). CDR3 length equals 18 residues. With 0 bases removed from V and 0 bases from J, the gap between germline ends came to 14 bases. Germline lookup yields CDR1 MNHEY and CDR2 SMNVEV (reference sequence). In DNA, the CDR3 is TGTGCCAGCAGTTTATCGGGGTGGCGGGGAGCGAACACCGGGGAGCTGTTTTTT. Amino acid sequence: CASSLSGWRGANTGELFF.